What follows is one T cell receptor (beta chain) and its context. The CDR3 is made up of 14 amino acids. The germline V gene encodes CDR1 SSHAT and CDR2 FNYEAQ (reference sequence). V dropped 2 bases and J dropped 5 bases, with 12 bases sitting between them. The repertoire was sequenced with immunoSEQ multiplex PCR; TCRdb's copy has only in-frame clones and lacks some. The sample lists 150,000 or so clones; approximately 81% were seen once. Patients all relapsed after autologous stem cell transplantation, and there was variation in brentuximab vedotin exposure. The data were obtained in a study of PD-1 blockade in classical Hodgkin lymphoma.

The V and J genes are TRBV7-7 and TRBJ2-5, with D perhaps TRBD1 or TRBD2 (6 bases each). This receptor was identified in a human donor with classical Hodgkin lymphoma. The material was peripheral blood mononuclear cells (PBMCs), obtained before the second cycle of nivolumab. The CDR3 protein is CASSLYGGSETQYF. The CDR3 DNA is TGTGCCAGCAGCTTATACGGGGGCAGTGAGACCCAGTACTTC.